The T cell receptor beta chain described here comes from a study of blood T cell repertoires in COVID-19. Study-wide background: Sites across the United States, Italy and Spain contributed samples from acute and convalescent COVID-19.

Sequencing used immunoSEQ multiplex PCR; TCRdb keeps in-frame clones, though not all of them. Of 200,000 to 250,000 clones listed, around nine tenths are singletons. Germline V lookup: CDR1 SGHAT, CDR2 FQDESV (reference sequence). V lost 4 bases, J lost 5 bases, and 5 bases stayed unmatched. The CDR3 length is 16 residues. Sequencing used PBMCs or T cells enriched from blood (not recorded which). The TCR originated in a woman aged 45-59 years with acute COVID-19. The V call is TRBV11-1, the J call TRBJ2-5, with 15 bases lining up with TRBD2. The CDR3 nucleotides are TGTGCCAGCAGCTCGGGACTAGCGGGAGGATGGGAGACCCAGTACTTC. The encoded protein is CASSSGLAGGWETQYF.